What follows are 4 T cell receptor beta chains derived from one specimen sequenced in a study of blood T cell repertoires in COVID-19 (dated by TCRdb to about 2020). The library was generated by the immunoSEQ multiplex PCR assay. The clones in this table, taken by TCRdb from immuneACCESS, are in-frame only. Not every clone is retained; where verified, under half of the shortfall comes from an unresolved V gene, and the cause of the rest is unknown. The sample table lists 180,000 or so clones, about 85% of them with a count of one. The top ten clones comprise 18% of the sample. Sequenced input: peripheral blood. These receptors were obtained from an older person with COVID-19, enrolled during active disease.

This clone came up once. The chain couples TRBV28 to TRBJ1-2, with D unresolved. The CDR3 runs 12 residues. V was cut by 1 base and J by 5 bases, with 5 bases left in between. CDR1 is MDHEN, CDR2 SYDVKM, per germline. The DNA for the CDR3 is TGTGCCAGCAGTTTATCCCCTTATGGCTACACCTTC. As protein: CASSLSPYGYTF.

V is TRBV7-9 and J is TRBJ2-7; weak D call: TRBD2 (6 bases). This CDR3 has 15 amino acids. With 2 bases removed from V and 1 base from J, the gap between germline ends came to 12 bases. Germline lookup yields CDR1 SEHNR and CDR2 FQNEAQ (reference sequence). CDR3 sequence (DNA): TGTGCCAGCAGCTTATATGTGGCGGGGTCCTACGAGCAGTACTTC. This encodes CASSLYVAGSYEQYF.

The V and J genes are TRBV7-2 and TRBJ1-2; a possible D gene is TRBD1 (6 bases). CDR1 is SGHTA, CDR2 FQGNSA, per germline. CDR3 length: 15 residues. V lost 5 bases, J lost 0 bases, and 13 bases lay in between. CDR3 amino acids: CASSERTATNYGYTF. For the CDR3, the DNA is TGTGCCAGCAGCGAACGGACAGCAACTAACTATGGCTACACCTTC.

V gene TRBV28 combines with J gene TRBJ1-3, with 8 positions matching TRBD1. Germline loops: CDR1 MDHEN, CDR2 SYDVKM. This CDR3 has 20 amino acids. The trim removed 5 bases at V and 3 bases at J, leaving 21 bases unmatched. For the CDR3, the DNA is TGTGCCAGCAGTCCCGCAACATCCTTCGGACAGGGTTTCTTTGGAAACACCATATATTTT. Protein: CASSPATSFGQGFFGNTIYF.